This T cell receptor beta chain comes out of a study of type 1 and type 2 diabetes patients. Study-level background: Across the study, 15 million to 20 million paired-end reads were produced.

Standard classification criteria confirmed type 1 or type 2 diabetes in all patients. Findings and limits, study-wide: Some expanded clones seen only in T1D might occur in additional T2D or control samples.

Of note for this clonotype: Its antigen is as yet unknown.

The CDR3 contains 15 residues. The germline V gene encodes CDR1 DFQATT and CDR2 SNEGSKA (reference sequence). V dropped 1 base and J dropped 6 bases, with 16 bases sitting between them. PCR was run on genomic DNA. Amplification of the beta chain CDR3 used 30 forward and 13 reverse multiplex primers. MiXCR, run by TCRdb on the multiplex PCR reads, gives a single entry per CDR3 protein. The data contain more than 250,000 distinct CDR3 sequences, roughly 50% of them singletons. The receptor was isolated from a man between 18 and 29 years old with type 2 diabetes. Input material: peripheral blood mononuclear cells (PBMCs). The rearrangement joins TRBV20-1 to TRBJ2-4; D is possibly TRBD1 or TRBD2 (5 bases each). This chain's CDR3 is CSARGTGTGPNIQYF. The CDR3 nucleotides are TGCAGTGCTAGAGGGACCGGGACGGGTCCAAACATTCAGTACTTC.